What follows describes a single TCR beta chain. Extractions gave at least 5.5 micrograms of total RNA per sample. Germline V lookup: CDR1 LGHNA, CDR2 YSLEER. Trimming cost V 0 bases and J 0 bases, with 6 bases left between them. CDR3 length: 14 amino acids. The sample originates from a study of blood T cells in healthy people across ages. PCR was performed a second time for roughly 6 to 12 cycles using a sample-barcoded 5' primer and a J-beta primer mix. At least 2.5 million CDR3-containing paired-end reads were obtained per sample. TCRdb fed the 5' RACE reads into MiXCR, producing one record per CDR3 protein. The sample consists of around 1,800,000 distinct CDR3 sequences, around 42% of them appearing once.

This TCR was sampled from a human donor in good health. Sequencing was done on a sample of blood. The J gene is TRBJ2-7, the V gene TRBV4-3; maybe TRBD2 (5 bases). CDR3 coding DNA: TGCGCCAGCAGCCAAGAGGAGGTCTCCTACGAGCAGTACTTC. This encodes CASSQEEVSYEQYF.